This T cell receptor (beta chain) was identified in a study of blood T cell repertoires in COVID-19. In the original workflow: It was from reference gene primer amplification that nucleated cell counts were estimated. Data came from immunoSEQ multiplex PCR; TCRdb stores just in-frame clones and leaves some out. That table is the source of V, J and clone size, and D and trimming were worked out from the DNA. In the table there are about 25,000 clones, around 86% of which are singletons. The germline V and J ends were trimmed by 4 bases and 5 bases, with 15 bases remaining between them. The CDR3 sequence is 14 residues long. Germline CDR1 reads SGDLS; CDR2 reads YYNGEE.

V gene TRBV9 combines with J gene TRBJ1-1; tentatively, D is TRBD1 (5 bases). The receptor comes from a man aged 50 to 60 with active COVID-19. Specimen: peripheral blood. The CDR3, as DNA: TGTGCCAGCAGCACACGGCGGGAGGGGACTGAAGCTTTCTTT. Its protein product is CASSTRREGTEAFF.